The source of this T cell receptor (beta chain) is a study of vaccination effects on CD4 cells after COVID-19. Study-level information: The cohort was immunized with two doses of either the BNT162b2 or mRNA-1273 vaccine. A couple of convalescent patients each provided a sample, at 16 days and at one week before vaccination.

Study-level results: New vaccine-induced clones dominated convalescents' post-vaccine spike-reactive clones.

Pools of viral peptides were used by the ViraFEST assay to expand antigen-specific CD4+ T cells ahead of sequencing. Cultured cells yielded isolated CD4+ T cells after 10 to 11 days. Infection with SARS-CoV-2 occurred in the person between March and December 2020, and PCR confirmed it. Culturing of 1.5 million to 2 million PBMC per well took place with around 9 IU/ml IL-2 and about 9.3 ug/ml peptides. This table comes from immunoSEQ multiplex PCR, and its TCRdb copy is limited to in-frame clones, with some not included. The top ten clones hold 30% to 40% of a sample with 40,000 to 50,000 clones, 60% to 75% of them seen once. In regard to this clone: The antigen is undetermined.

This TCR derives from a human donor who had a prior SARS-CoV-2 infection. The sequencing here drew on CD4+ T cells from PBMCs cultured with a peptide pool, taken before COVID-19 vaccination.

CDR3 coding DNA: TGTGCCTGGAAGTGGGGGGGTTCGGAGACCCAGTACTTC. It encodes CAWKWGGSETQYF. The chain has TRBV30 and TRBJ2-5; 7 bases are a match to TRBD2. The CDR3 consists of 13 residues. Germline V gene sequence: CDR1 GTSNPN, CDR2 SVGIG (reference sequence). J was trimmed by 5 bases and V by 4 bases; bases with no gene match: 7.